This T cell receptor beta chain derives from a study of chemoradiotherapy in HPV16-positive cancers. Study observations and caveats: Only a couple of HPV16-positive patients supplied the functional HPV-specificity definition. During treatment, candidate HPV-specific clones and E7-related motifs expanded in tumor.

This CDR3 has 14 amino acids. Trimming removed 4 bases from V and 9 bases from J; junction bases left unmatched: 4. From germline, CDR1 is SGHTA and CDR2 FQGTGA. TCRdb's copy holds only in-frame clones and misses some; the assay was immunoSEQ multiplex PCR. The data show 20,000 to 30,000 clones, with approximately 95% seen just once and more than 2.5% held by the top ten. Of note for this clone: The antigen is not known.

The chain recombines TRBV7-3 with TRBJ1-6, with 9 bases fitting TRBD1. This TCR came from a human donor with HPV-associated anogenital cancer. The sample was collected from a patient who underwent chemoradiotherapy. CDR3 protein: CASSSDRGSSPLHF. The CDR3 DNA sequence: TGTGCCAGCAGCTCGGACAGGGGCTCTTCACCCCTCCACTTT.